The next 5 T cell receptor beta chains were all read from a single sample in a study of CD8+ T cells in alopecia areata. Extraction and reverse transcription of RNA yielded cDNA as the sequencing template. Produced via immunoSEQ multiplex PCR; TCRdb's table is partial and in-frame only. The sample yields approximately 280,000 clones, without any singletons. Sorting used CD4, CD8alpha, NKG2D, NKG2ACE and other markers on pooled cutaneous lymph node cells. What was sequenced was CD4+ T cells sorted from a lymph node. The receptors were gathered from a C3H/HeJ mouse with alopecia areata. As its MHC haplotype, the strain has H2-k.

This clone was observed a handful of times. Gene names denote mouse genes. The read comes to an end 4 residues before the CDR3 does, leaving the germline J gene to fill in the end. V usage is TRBV13-1 and J usage is TRBJ2-3; 8 nucleotides align to TRBD2. The CDR3 totals 15 residues. V lost 3 bases, J lost 0 bases, and 3 bases stayed unmatched. Germline assignment: CDR1 NSHNY and CDR2 SYGAGN. The DNA read from the CDR3 is TGTGCCAGCAGTGGGGTGGGGGGGAGTGCAGAA. Translation: CASSGVGGSAE. The complete CDR3 reads CASSGVGGSAETLYF.

With respect to this clone: Gene names follow the mouse nomenclature. The missing CDR3 end, 4 residues past where the read stops, is filled in from the germline J gene. The chain has TRBV1 and TRBJ2-5; the match to TRBD1 covers 7 bases. The V gene's germline CDR1 is NSQYPW and CDR2 LRSPGD (reference sequence). The V gene end was trimmed by 6 bases and the J gene end by 3 bases; junction bases not matched to a gene: 6. This CDR3 is built from 14 residues. CDR3 residues: CTCSVTGVQDTQYF. The sequenced CDR3 bases are TGCACCTGCAGCGTAACAGGGGTTCAAGAC.

This clone was counted a few times. The listed genes are named as in mouse. The read is 4 residues too short to cover the CDR3 end, so that end is filled in from the germline J gene. The chain uses TRBV16 and TRBJ2-2; 7 bases are a match to TRBD1. This CDR3 has 14 residues. Germline-derived CDR1 and CDR2 are SGHSA and FRNQAP. CDR3 in amino acids: CASSLEVRGGQLYF. The DNA read from the CDR3 is TGTGCAAGCAGCTTAGAGGTCAGGGGGGGG. Full variable domain (remainder filled in from reference TRBV16 and TRBJ2-2): NAGVIQTPRHKVTGKGQEATLWCEPISGHSAVFWYRQTIVQGLEFLTYFRNQAPIDDSGMPKERFSAQMPNQSHSTLKIQSTQPQDSAVYLCASSLEVRGGQLYFGEGSKLTVL.

As to this clone: Gene names denote mouse genes. Sequencing ends 4 residues short of the CDR3 end; the germline J gene provides the rest. Additional DNA sequences in this sample encode the identical CDR3. V usage is TRBV13-2 and J usage is TRBJ2-4; the D gene is possibly TRBD2 (7 bases). From germline, CDR1 is NNHNN and CDR2 SYGAGS (reference sequence). This CDR3 is built from 14 residues. The CDR3 loop reads CASGDAGGPNTLYF. The CDR3 DNA, read in part, is TGTGCCAGCGGTGATGCCGGGGGGCCAAAC.

Turning to this clone: The gene names here belong to mouse. The read comes to an end 4 residues before the CDR3 does, leaving the germline J gene to fill in the end. The chain joins TRBV13-1 to TRBJ2-1; 12 positions match TRBD2. Trimming cost V 2 bases and J 3 bases; bases outside gene matches: 6. From germline, CDR1 is NSHNY and CDR2 SYGAGN. This CDR3 is built from 17 residues. The part of the CDR3 DNA that was read is TGTGCCAGCAGTGAGCCGGGGACTGGGGGGACCTATGCT. It specifies CASSEPGTGGTYA. The entire CDR3 is CASSEPGTGGTYAEQFF.